This T cell receptor beta chain was identified in a study of shared clonotypes between healthy human individuals. Caucasian adults residing in Nashville, Tennessee made up all the donors. The CDR3 is 13 residues long. Germline CDR1 MDHEN, CDR2 SYDVKM. Trimming took 10 bases from V and 5 from J, leaving 14 bases between them. Sequencing was performed with immunoSEQ multiplex PCR; in TCRdb, only in-frame clones are kept and a portion is missing. Of some 490,000 clones in the sample, almost 80% were seen once. The V call is TRBV28, the J call TRBJ2-2, with a weak D call TRBD1 (6 bases). This sequence was found in a woman aged 40-49 years in good health. Some clones in this sample may be carry-over from other donors' samples. The sequenced sample consisted of PBMCs. In nucleotides, the CDR3 is TGTGCCATACAGGGTCCTTCGACCGGGGAGCTGTTTTTT. Translation: CAIQGPSTGELFF.